These T cell receptor beta chains were read from a single sample in a study of early T cells in non-severe SARS-CoV-2 infection. MiXCR, run by TCRdb on the 5' RACE reads, gives a single entry per CDR3 protein. This table has 87,000 or so distinct CDR3 sequences, around 15% appearing once. Input material: whole blood. All receptors come from an adult who was a healthcare worker with PCR-confirmed SARS-CoV-2 infection or an uninfected control (not recorded which). Each CDR3 is given with its conserved first and last residue. The D gene is left open where the match is weak.

d_call j_call v_call cdr3_aa
TRBD1 TRBJ2-2 TRBV27 CASSSTGVLNTGELFF
TRBD2 TRBJ2-1 TRBV5-1 CASSLGSSGMEKQFF
NA TRBJ2-2 TRBV10-2 CASSVRAGELFF
NA TRBJ1-1 TRBV12-3/TRBV12-4 CASSFGPQYEAFF
NA TRBJ1-3 TRBV19 CASTRGPAGNTIYF
NA TRBJ2-3 TRBV6-4 CASSDSSGESDTQYF
NA TRBJ1-1 TRBV5-6 CASSSDSMAFF
TRBD2 TRBJ2-3 TRBV3-1 CASSPPLAGGDTQYF
TRBD1 TRBJ1-1 TRBV29-1 CSVGPGGMTEAFF
NA TRBJ1-1 TRBV10-3 CAISFSHRVSTEAFF
NA TRBJ1-6 TRBV4-1 CASSQDRAGDGSPLHF
NA TRBJ2-2 TRBV9 CASSPEGGILTGELFF
NA TRBJ1-4 TRBV4-2 CASSQNPDRGATNEKLFF
TRBD1 TRBJ2-7 TRBV4-3 CASSQSHRDRVDEQYF
NA TRBJ1-1 TRBV7-2 CASSPVALNTEAFF